This T cell receptor (beta chain) emerged from a study of molecular identifiers for immune sequencing clone quantification. Notes on the study in general: Even with roughly 1 million naive cells present, spiked Jurkat TCR RNA from one cell was reportedly detectable.

This clonotype has ten or more counts. Its antigen remains unidentified. From the PCR reads, TCRdb called clonotypes with MiXCR, one entry per CDR3 protein. The sample shows 350,000 or so distinct CDR3 sequences, roughly 23% of them seen only once. Germline V gene sequence: CDR1 LNHDA, CDR2 SQIVND (reference sequence). This CDR3 region has 11 residues. The V gene lost 3 bases and the J gene lost 6 bases, with 5 bases spanning the gap. The chain couples TRBV19 to TRBJ1-2; weak D call: TRBD1 (5 bases). The clonotype comes from a human donor in good health. Some libraries in this study had Jurkat cell RNA spiked in. Material for sequencing was naive CD8+ T cells from blood, with Jurkat cell RNA spiked in. Noted subset: FACS-sorted CD8+CD4-CCR7+CD45RA+ naive T cells. CDR3 DNA: TGTGCCAGTAGTATGGGGGATGGCTACACCTTC. Protein: CASSMGDGYTF.